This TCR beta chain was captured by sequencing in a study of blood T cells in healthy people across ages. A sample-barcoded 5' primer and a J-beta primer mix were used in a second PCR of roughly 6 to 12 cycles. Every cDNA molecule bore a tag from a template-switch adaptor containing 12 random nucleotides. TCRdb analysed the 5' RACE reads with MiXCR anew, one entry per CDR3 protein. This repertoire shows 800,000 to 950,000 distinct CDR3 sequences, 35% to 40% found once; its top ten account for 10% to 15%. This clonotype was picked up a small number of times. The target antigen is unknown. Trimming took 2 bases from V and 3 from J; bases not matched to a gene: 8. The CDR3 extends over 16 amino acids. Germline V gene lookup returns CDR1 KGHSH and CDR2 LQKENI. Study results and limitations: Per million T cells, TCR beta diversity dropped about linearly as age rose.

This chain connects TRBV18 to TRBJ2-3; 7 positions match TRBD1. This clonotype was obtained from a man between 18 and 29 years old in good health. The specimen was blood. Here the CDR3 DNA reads TGTGCCAGCTCACCAGACAGGGTTCGGTGGACAGATACGCAGTATTTT. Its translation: CASSPDRVRWTDTQYF. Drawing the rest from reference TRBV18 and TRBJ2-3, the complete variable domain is NAGVMQNPRHLVRRRGQEARLRCSPMKGHSHVYWYRQLPEEGLKFMVYLQKENIIDESGMPKERFSAEFPKEGPSILRIQQVVRGDSAAYFCASSPDRVRWTDTQYFGPGTRLTVL.